The 6 T cell receptor beta chains below come from one sample, sequenced in a study of control samples from healthy donors and cancer patients. Assay used: immunoSEQ multiplex PCR; TCRdb lists only in-frame clones, some missing. The data show approximately 97,000 clones, 80% to 90% seen once. The sequencing input was blood. These receptors were collected from a man aged 25-45 years in good health.

The chain recombines TRBV6-2 or TRBV6-3 with TRBJ2-1; 8 bases align to TRBD2. CDR1 is MNHEY, CDR2 SVGEGT, per germline. The CDR3 has 15 amino acids. V trimming: 2 bases; J trimming: 9 bases; junction bases outside the gene matches: 9. CDR3 sequence (DNA): TGTGCCAGCAGTTACGTAACAGCGGGAGACACTGAGCAGTTCTTC. The encoded protein is CASSYVTAGDTEQFF.

The rearrangement joins TRBV5-1 to TRBJ2-2; D remains ambiguous. The V end was cut by 0 bases, the J end by 2 bases, with 2 bases between. The CDR3 is 13 amino acids. CDR1 is SGHRS and CDR2 is YFSETQ in the germline V gene. The CDR3 here is CASSLANTGELFF. The DNA for the CDR3 is TGCGCCAGCAGCTTGGCCAACACCGGGGAGCTGTTTTTT.

V gene TRBV7-3 combines with J gene TRBJ1-6; 7 positions match TRBD1. Germline V lookup: CDR1 SGHTA, CDR2 FQGTGA. V shed 3 bases, J shed 7 bases, and the junction held 3 bases outside the gene matches. This CDR3 is 14 amino acids long. CDR3 bases: TGTGCCAGCAGCTTTGGGACAGCAAATTCACCCCTCCACTTT. This encodes CASSFGTANSPLHF.

The genes are TRBV7-6 and TRBJ2-1, with D possibly TRBD2 on 5 matching bases. The length of the CDR3 is 12 residues. Germline V gene sequence: CDR1 SGHVS, CDR2 FNYEAQ. Trimming pared 5 bases from V and 9 bases from J, leaving 11 bases between. In DNA form, the CDR3 reads TGTGCCAGCAGCATATTCGAGGGTGAGCAGTTCTTC. It specifies CASSIFEGEQFF.

This chain connects TRBV5-4 to TRBJ1-4, with D perhaps matching TRBD1 (6 bases). The germline V and J ends were trimmed by 4 bases and 5 bases, with 12 bases remaining between them. This CDR3 has 14 amino acids. Germline V CDR1 and CDR2: SGHNT, YYREEE (reference sequence). This chain's CDR3 is CASSLTGGNEKLFF. CDR3 DNA: TGTGCCAGCAGCCTGACAGGAGGAAATGAAAAACTGTTTTTT.

This chain links TRBV10-1 with TRBJ2-5; the D is unclear. V was trimmed by 6 bases and J by 4 bases, leaving 6 bases between them. The CDR3 spans 11 residues. Germline CDR1 and CDR2: WNHNN and SYGVQD (reference sequence). The CDR3 nucleotides are TGCGCCAGCAGCATAGGAGAGACCCAGTACTTC. This translates into CASSIGETQYF.